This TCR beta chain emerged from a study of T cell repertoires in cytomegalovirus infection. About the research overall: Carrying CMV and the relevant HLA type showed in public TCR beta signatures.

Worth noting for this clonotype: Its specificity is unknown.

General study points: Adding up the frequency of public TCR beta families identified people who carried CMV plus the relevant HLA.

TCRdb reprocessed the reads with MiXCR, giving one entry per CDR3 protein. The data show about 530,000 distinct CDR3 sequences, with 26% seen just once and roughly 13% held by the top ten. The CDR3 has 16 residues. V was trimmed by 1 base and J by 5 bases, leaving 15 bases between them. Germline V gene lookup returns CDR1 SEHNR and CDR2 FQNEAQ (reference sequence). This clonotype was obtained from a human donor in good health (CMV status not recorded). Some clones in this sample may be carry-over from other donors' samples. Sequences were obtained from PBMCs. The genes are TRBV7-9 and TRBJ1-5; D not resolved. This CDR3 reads CASSLEGNRDHQPQHF. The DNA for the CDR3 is TGTGCCAGCAGCTTAGAAGGGAATAGAGATCATCAGCCCCAGCATTTT.